Listed below are T cell receptor beta chains from one sample, sequenced in a study of control samples from healthy donors and cancer patients. Here immunoSEQ multiplex PCR was the method, and the copy in TCRdb shows in-frame clones only, minus some. The sample records just under 75,000 clones, more than 75% being singletons. Sequencing was done on a sample of blood. These receptors all come from a woman in her fifties or sixties in good health. CDR3s include the opening cysteine and the closing phenylalanine or tryptophan. The order of the fields is V gene, J gene, clone size, D gene, CDR3 DNA, CDR3 protein. A D gene is named only where the DNA matches it firmly. Expanded clones get a size class; other rows say once, few or many, or leave the size out.

TRBV5-5	TRBJ1-6	.	TRBD1	TGTGCCAGCAGCTTGGGGACAGGGAGTAATTCACCCCTCCACTTT	CASSLGTGSNSPLHF
TRBV19	TRBJ2-3	.	.	TGTGCCAGTAGAGCTGGGGGCCAGTACACAGATACGCAGTATTTT	CASRAGGQYTDTQYF
TRBV19	TRBJ2-2	.	.	TGTGCCAGTAGAATGACCGGGACACACAACACCGGGGAGCTGTTTTTT	CASRMTGTHNTGELFF
TRBV3-1/TRBV3-2	TRBJ2-3	.	.	TGTGCCAGCGGGCTCCGGGGAGATGATACGCAGTATTTT	CASGLRGDDTQYF
TRBV5-1	TRBJ2-7	.	TRBD1	TGCGCCAGCAGCCTACGGACAGGCCTCGAGCAGTACTTC	CASSLRTGLEQYF
TRBV9	TRBJ1-4	.	TRBD1	TGTGCCAGCAGCCAGACCGGGACAGGGGGAGCAAAACTGTTTTTT	CASSQTGTGGAKLFF
TRBV7-9	TRBJ2-1	.	TRBD2	TGTGCCAGCAGTCAAAGGACTAGCGGGTCTGCTGGGGAGTTCTTC	CASSQRTSGSAGEFF
TRBV6-1	TRBJ1-4	.	TRBD1	TGTGCCAGCAGTGAAGGACAGGGGTCTGAAAAACTGTTTTTT	CASSEGQGSEKLFF
TRBV18	TRBJ1-1	.	.	TGTGCCAGCTCACCACGGGGGGACCTAGCGGCTTTCTTT	CASSPRGDLAAFF
TRBV10-3	TRBJ2-2	.	TRBD1	TGTGCCATCAGTGCGGGACAGGGGAACACCGGGGAGCTGTTTTTT	CAISAGQGNTGELFF
TRBV7-2	TRBJ2-2	few	.	TGTGCCAGCAGCTTAGTTTGGGGAAGAGGGAACACCGGGGAGCTGTTTTTT	CASSLVWGRGNTGELFF
TRBV3-1/TRBV3-2	TRBJ1-6	.	.	TGTGCCAGCAGCCAAGATGGGGTAGGAAGGAGCTCCTATAATTCACCCCTCCACTTT	CASSQDGVGRSSYNSPLHF
TRBV5-1	TRBJ1-5	few	.	TGCGCCAGCAGCTTGGACGGGTATAGCAATCAGCCCCAGCATTTT	CASSLDGYSNQPQHF
TRBV21-1	TRBJ1-2	.	.	TGTGCCAGCAGCACCAGGGACAGCTATAACTATGGCTACACCTTC	CASSTRDSYNYGYTF
TRBV19	TRBJ2-7	once	TRBD2	TGTGCCAGTAGTATCAGCGGGAGCTCCTACGAGCAGTACTTC	CASSISGSSYEQYF
TRBV5-1	TRBJ2-2	once	TRBD2	TGCGCCAGCAGCTTAAACGGGAGGGCCTTGGGGGAGCTGTTTTTT	CASSLNGRALGELFF
TRBV6-5	TRBJ2-1	.	.	TGTGCCAGCAGCCTCGGACTGATTAATGAGCAGTTCTTC	CASSLGLINEQFF
TRBV2	TRBJ1-1	.	.	TGTGCCAGCAGTGAGGTCGACACTGAAGCTTTCTTT	CASSEVDTEAFF
TRBV10-1	TRBJ2-1	.	.	TGCGCCAGCAGTGAGTTCTCGGAGCAGTTCTTC	CASSEFSEQFF
TRBV28	TRBJ1-5	.	TRBD1	TGTGCCAGCAGTCTTGAAGGGACAGGGTGGCAGCCCCAGCATTTT	CASSLEGTGWQPQHF
TRBV11-2	TRBJ2-2	.	.	TGTGCCAGCAGCTTAGAGGGGGCCAGCGGGGAGCTGTTTTTT	CASSLEGASGELFF
TRBV29-1	TRBJ2-2	.	TRBD1	TGCAGCGTCCTAACAGGGGGCACCGGGGAGCTGTTTTTT	CSVLTGGTGELFF
TRBV5-4	TRBJ2-7	.	.	TGTGCCAGCAGCCTAGCGCGGGCTTCTCCTGGGGAGCAGTACTTC	CASSLARASPGEQYF
TRBV11-3	TRBJ2-1	few	.	TGTGCCAGCAGCTTAGGTTCCAACAATGAGCAGTTCTTC	CASSLGSNNEQFF
TRBV10-3	TRBJ1-1	few	TRBD1	TGTGCCATCAGTGAGGGGACAGGGAACACTGAAGCTTTCTTT	CAISEGTGNTEAFF
TRBV29-1	TRBJ1-1	.	.	TGCAGCGTGCTACCTCGACAGGAAAACACTGAAGCTTTCTTT	CSVLPRQENTEAFF